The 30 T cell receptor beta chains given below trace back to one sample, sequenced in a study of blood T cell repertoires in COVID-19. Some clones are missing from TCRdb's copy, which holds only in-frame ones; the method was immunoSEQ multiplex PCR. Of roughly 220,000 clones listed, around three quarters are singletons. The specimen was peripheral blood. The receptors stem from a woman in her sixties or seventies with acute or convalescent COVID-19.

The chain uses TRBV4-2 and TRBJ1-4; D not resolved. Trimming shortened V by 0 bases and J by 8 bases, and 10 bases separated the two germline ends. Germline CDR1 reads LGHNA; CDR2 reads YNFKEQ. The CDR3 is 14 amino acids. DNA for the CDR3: TGTGCCAGCAGCCAAGATGACCGGGAGGAAAAACTGTTTTTT. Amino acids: CASSQDDREEKLFF.

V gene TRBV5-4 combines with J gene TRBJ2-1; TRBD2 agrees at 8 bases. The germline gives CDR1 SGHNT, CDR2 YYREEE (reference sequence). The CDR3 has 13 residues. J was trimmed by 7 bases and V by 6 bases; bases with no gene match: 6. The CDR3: CASTQREYNEQFF. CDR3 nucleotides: TGTGCCAGCACCCAGCGGGAGTATAATGAGCAGTTCTTC.

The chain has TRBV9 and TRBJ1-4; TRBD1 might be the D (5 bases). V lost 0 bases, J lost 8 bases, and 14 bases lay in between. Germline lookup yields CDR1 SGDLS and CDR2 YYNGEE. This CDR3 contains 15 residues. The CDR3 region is CASSVEISGGEKLFF. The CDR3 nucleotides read TGTGCCAGCAGCGTAGAAATCAGTGGGGGGGAAAAACTGTTTTTT.

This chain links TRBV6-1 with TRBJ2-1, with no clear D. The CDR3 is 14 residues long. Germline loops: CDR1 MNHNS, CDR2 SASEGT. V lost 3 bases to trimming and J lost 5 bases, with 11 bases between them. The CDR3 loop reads CASSDSVTDNEQFF. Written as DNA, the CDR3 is TGTGCCAGCAGTGATTCGGTAACAGACAATGAGCAGTTCTTC.

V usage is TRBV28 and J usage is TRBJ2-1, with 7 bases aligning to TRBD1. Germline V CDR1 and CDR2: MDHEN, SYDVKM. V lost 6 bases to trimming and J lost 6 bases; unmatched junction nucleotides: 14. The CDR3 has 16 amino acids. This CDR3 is CASRWATGWLANEQFF. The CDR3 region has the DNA TGTGCCAGCAGATGGGCGACAGGGTGGCTTGCCAATGAGCAGTTCTTC.

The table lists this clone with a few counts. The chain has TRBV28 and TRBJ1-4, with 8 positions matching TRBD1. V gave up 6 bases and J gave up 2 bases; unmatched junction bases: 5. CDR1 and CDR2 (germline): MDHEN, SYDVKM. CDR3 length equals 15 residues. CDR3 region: CASSQRQGTNEKLFF. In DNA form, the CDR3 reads TGTGCCAGCAGCCAACGACAGGGGACTAATGAAAAACTGTTTTTT. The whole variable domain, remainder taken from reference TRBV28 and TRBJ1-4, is DVKVTQSSRYLVKRTGEKVFLECVQDMDHENMFWYRQDPGLGLRLIYFSYDVKMKEKGDIPEGYSVSREKKERFSLILESASTNQTSMYLCASSQRQGTNEKLFFGSGTQLSVL.

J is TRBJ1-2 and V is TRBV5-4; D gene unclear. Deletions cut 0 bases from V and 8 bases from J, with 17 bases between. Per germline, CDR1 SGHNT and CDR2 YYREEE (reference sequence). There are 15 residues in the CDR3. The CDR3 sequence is CASSLVGLAIRGYTF. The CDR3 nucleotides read TGTGCCAGCAGCTTGGTGGGCCTAGCCATAAGGGGCTACACCTTC.

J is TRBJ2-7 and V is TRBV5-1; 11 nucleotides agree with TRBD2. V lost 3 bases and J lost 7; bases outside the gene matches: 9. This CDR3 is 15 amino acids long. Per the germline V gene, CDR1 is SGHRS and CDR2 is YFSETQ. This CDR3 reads CASSSLAGVVGEQYF. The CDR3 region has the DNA TGCGCCAGCAGCTCACTAGCGGGAGTTGTTGGGGAGCAGTACTTC. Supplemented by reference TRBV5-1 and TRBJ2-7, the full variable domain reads KAGVTQTPRYLIKTRGQQVTLSCSPISGHRSVSWYQQTPGQGLQFLFEYFSETQRNKGNFPGRFSGRQFSNSRSEMNVSTLELGDSALYLCASSSLAGVVGEQYFGPGTRLTVT.

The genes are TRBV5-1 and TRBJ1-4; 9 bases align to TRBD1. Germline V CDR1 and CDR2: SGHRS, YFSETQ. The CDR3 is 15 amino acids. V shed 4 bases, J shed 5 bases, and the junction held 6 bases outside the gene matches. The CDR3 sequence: CASSGTGRTNEKLFF. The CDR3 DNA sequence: TGCGCCAGCAGCGGGACAGGGAGGACGAATGAAAAACTGTTTTTT.

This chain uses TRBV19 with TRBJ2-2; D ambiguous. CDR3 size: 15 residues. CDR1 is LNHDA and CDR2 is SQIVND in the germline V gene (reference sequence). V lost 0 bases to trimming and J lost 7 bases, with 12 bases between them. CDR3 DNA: TGTGCCAGTAGTATAGAGAGGCAGTCCCGCGGGGAGCTGTTTTTT. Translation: CASSIERQSRGELFF. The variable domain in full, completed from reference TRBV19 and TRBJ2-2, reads DGGITQSPKYLFRKEGQNVTLSCEQNLNHDAMYWYRQDPGQGLRLIYYSQIVNDFQKGDIAEGYSVSREKKESFPLTVTSAQKNPTAFYLCASSIERQSRGELFFGEGSRLTVL.

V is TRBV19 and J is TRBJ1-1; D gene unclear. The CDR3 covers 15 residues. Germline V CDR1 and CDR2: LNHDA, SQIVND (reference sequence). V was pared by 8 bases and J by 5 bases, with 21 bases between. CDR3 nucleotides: TGTGCCAGTCAATGGAGGGCAGCTGCGAGGACTGAAGCTTTCTTT. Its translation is CASQWRAAARTEAFF. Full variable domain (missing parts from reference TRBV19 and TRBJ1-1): DGGITQSPKYLFRKEGQNVTLSCEQNLNHDAMYWYRQDPGQGLRLIYYSQIVNDFQKGDIAEGYSVSREKKESFPLTVTSAQKNPTAFYLCASQWRAAARTEAFFGQGTRLTVV.

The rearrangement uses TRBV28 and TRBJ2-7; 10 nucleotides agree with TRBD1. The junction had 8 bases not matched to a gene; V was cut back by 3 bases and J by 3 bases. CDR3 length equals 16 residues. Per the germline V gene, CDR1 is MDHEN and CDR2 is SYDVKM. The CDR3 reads CASSLGQGNVGYEQYF. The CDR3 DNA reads TGTGCCAGCAGTTTGGGACAGGGGAATGTAGGCTACGAGCAGTACTTC.

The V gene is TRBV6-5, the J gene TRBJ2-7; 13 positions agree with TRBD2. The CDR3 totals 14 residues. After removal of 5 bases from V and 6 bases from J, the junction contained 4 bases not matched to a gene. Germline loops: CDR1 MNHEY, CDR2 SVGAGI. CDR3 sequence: CASSLLAGGVEQYF. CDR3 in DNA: TGTGCCAGCAGTCTACTAGCGGGAGGGGTCGAGCAGTACTTC.

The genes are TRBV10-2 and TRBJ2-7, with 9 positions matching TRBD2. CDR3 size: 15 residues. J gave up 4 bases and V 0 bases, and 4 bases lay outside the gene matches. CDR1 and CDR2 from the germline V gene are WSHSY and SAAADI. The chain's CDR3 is CASSESSSGSYEQYF. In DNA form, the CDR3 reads TGCGCCAGCAGTGAGTCGAGTAGCGGGAGTTACGAGCAGTACTTC.

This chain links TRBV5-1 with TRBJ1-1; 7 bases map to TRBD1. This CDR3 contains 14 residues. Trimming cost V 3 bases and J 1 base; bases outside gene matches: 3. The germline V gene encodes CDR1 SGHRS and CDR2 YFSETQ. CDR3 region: CASSSGQRNTEAFF. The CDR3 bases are TGCGCCAGCAGCTCGGGACAGAGGAACACTGAAGCTTTCTTT.

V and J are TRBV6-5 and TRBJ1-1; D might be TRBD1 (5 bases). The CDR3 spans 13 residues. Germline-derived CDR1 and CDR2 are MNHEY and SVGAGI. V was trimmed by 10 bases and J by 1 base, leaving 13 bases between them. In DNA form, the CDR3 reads TGTGCCACCCCGGGGGTGGCGAACACTGAAGCTTTCTTT. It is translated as CATPGVANTEAFF.

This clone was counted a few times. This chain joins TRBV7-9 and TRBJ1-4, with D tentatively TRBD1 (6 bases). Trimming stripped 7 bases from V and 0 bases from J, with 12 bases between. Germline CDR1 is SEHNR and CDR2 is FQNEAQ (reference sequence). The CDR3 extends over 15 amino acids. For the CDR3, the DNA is TGTGCCAGCACCCGAAGACAGGCAACTAATGAAAAACTGTTTTTT. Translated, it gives CASTRRQATNEKLFF.

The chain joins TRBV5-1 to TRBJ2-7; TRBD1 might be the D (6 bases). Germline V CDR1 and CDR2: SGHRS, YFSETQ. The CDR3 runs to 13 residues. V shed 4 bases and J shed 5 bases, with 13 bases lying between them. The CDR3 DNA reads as TGCGCCAGCAGCGAAAACAGGGTTGACGAGCAGTACTTC. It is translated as CASSENRVDEQYF. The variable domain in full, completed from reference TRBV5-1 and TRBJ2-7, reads KAGVTQTPRYLIKTRGQQVTLSCSPISGHRSVSWYQQTPGQGLQFLFEYFSETQRNKGNFPGRFSGRQFSNSRSEMNVSTLELGDSALYLCASSENRVDEQYFGPGTRLTVT.

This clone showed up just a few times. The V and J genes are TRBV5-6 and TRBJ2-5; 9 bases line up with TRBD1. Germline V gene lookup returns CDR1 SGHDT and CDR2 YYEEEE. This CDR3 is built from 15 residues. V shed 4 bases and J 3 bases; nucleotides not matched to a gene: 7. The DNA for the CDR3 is TGTGCCAGCAGCCCGACCGGGACAGGGAAAGAGACCCAGTACTTC. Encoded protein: CASSPTGTGKETQYF.

The CDR3 region is CASSYRDRVNQPQHF. CDR3 DNA sequence: TGTGCCAGTAGTTACCGGGACAGGGTGAATCAGCCCCAGCATTTT. V usage is TRBV19 and J usage is TRBJ1-5, with 9 bases aligning to TRBD1. The CDR3 has 15 residues. Trimming cost V 5 bases and J 4 bases; bases outside gene matches: 6. Germline V lookup: CDR1 LNHDA, CDR2 SQIVND (reference sequence). The variable domain in full, completed from reference TRBV19 and TRBJ1-5, reads DGGITQSPKYLFRKEGQNVTLSCEQNLNHDAMYWYRQDPGQGLRLIYYSQIVNDFQKGDIAEGYSVSREKKESFPLTVTSAQKNPTAFYLCASSYRDRVNQPQHFGDGTRLSIL.

CDR3 DNA sequence: TGCGCCAGCAGATCCCTGCGGGGGGTCCACAATGAGCAGTTCTTC. Translating gives CASRSLRGVHNEQFF. V and J are TRBV10-1 and TRBJ2-1; 8 bases match TRBD2. Looked up from germline, CDR1 is WNHNN and CDR2 is SYGVQD (reference sequence). The CDR3 is made up of 15 amino acids. Germline trimming cut 6 bases from V and 5 bases from J; bases unmatched to any gene: 9.

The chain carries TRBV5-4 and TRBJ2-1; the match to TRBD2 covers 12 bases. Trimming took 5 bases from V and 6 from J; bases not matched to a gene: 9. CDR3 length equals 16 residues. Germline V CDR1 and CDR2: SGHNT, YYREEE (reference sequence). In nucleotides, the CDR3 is TGTGCCAGCAGTCCGACCGGGACTAGCGGGCCCAATGAGCAGTTCTTC. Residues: CASSPTGTSGPNEQFF.

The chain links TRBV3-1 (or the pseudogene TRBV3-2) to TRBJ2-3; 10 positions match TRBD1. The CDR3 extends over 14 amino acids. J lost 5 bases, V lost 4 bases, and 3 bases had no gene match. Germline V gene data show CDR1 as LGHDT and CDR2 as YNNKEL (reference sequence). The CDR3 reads CASSPWDRGDTQYF. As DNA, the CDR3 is TGTGCCAGCAGCCCATGGGACAGGGGAGATACGCAGTATTTT.

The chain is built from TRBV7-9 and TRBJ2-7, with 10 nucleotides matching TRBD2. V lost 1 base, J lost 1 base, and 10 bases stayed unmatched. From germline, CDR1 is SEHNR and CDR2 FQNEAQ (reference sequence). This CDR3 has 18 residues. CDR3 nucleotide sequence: TGTGCCAGCAGCTTAGGGCCTAGCGGGAGTCTGATGTCCTACGAGCAGTACTTC. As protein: CASSLGPSGSLMSYEQYF.

The CDR3 nucleotides read TGCGCCAGCAGCTTGTTGGGGACACCCAGCACAGATACGCAGTATTTT. Translated, it gives CASSLLGTPSTDTQYF. The V and J genes are TRBV5-1 and TRBJ2-3, with D possibly TRBD1 on 6 matching bases. CDR1 is SGHRS and CDR2 is YFSETQ in the germline V gene. CDR3 length: 16 residues. Trimming took 1 base from V and 0 from J, leaving 12 bases between them.

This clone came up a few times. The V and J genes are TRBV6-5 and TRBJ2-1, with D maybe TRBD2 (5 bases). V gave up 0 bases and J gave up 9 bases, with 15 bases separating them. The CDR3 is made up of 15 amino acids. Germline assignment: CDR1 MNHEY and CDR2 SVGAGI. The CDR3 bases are TGTGCCAGCAGTTACTCTTGGCTAGCAGGCGGTGAGCAGTTCTTC. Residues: CASSYSWLAGGEQFF.

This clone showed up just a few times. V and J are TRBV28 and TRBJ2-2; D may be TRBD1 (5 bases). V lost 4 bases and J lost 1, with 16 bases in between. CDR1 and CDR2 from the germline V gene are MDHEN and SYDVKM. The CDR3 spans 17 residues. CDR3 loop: CASSSPRVGLNTGELFF. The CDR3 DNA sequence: TGTGCCAGCAGTTCCCCCAGGGTGGGATTGAACACCGGGGAGCTGTTTTTT. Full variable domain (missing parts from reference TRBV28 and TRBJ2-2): DVKVTQSSRYLVKRTGEKVFLECVQDMDHENMFWYRQDPGLGLRLIYFSYDVKMKEKGDIPEGYSVSREKKERFSLILESASTNQTSMYLCASSSPRVGLNTGELFFGEGSRLTVL.

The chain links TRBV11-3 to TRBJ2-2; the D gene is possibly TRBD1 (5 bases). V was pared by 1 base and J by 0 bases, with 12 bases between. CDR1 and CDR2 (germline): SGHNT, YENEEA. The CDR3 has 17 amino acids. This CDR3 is CASSLGQGSSNTGELFF. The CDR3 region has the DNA TGTGCCAGCAGCTTAGGCCAGGGCTCTTCGAACACCGGGGAGCTGTTTTTT.

For the CDR3, the DNA is TGTGCCAGCAGCCCCCGGACAGTGAACACTGAAGCTTTCTTT. Residues: CASSPRTVNTEAFF. The chain joins TRBV7-6 to TRBJ1-1; weak D call: TRBD1 (6 bases). CDR3 length: 14 amino acids. Per the germline V gene, CDR1 is SGHVS and CDR2 is FNYEAQ. Deletions cut 5 bases from V and 0 bases from J, with 10 bases between.

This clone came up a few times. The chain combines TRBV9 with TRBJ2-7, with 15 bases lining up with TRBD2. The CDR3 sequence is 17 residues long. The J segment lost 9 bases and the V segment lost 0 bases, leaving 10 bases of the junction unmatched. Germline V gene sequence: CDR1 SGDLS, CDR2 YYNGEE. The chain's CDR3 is CASSVAQGGLAGGRQYF. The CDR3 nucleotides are TGTGCCAGCAGCGTAGCTCAGGGGGGACTAGCGGGAGGAAGGCAGTACTTC.